Presented here are 23 T cell receptor beta chains from one specimen sequenced in a study of T cells after yellow fever vaccination. TCRdb processed the 5' RACE reads anew with MiXCR; each CDR3 protein has one entry. The profile covers 95,000 to 150,000 distinct CDR3 sequences, with 7.4% appearing a single time and around 2.7% taken by the ten largest. The material was CD4+ T cells sorted from PBMCs, obtained 10 days after the first yellow fever vaccination. Receptor source: a man aged 18 to 30 who received the YFV17D yellow fever vaccine.

This clonotype was observed at least ten times. CDR3 coding DNA: TGTGCCAGCAGCCCGGACCTTCTGTCCGGGGAGCTGTTTTTT. This codes for CASSPDLLSGELFF. The chain employs TRBV7-6 and TRBJ2-2; D is uncertain. Trimming removed 5 bases from V and 6 bases from J, with 13 bases in between. The CDR3 length is 14 residues. The germline V gene has CDR1 SGHVS and CDR2 FNYEAQ. The variable domain in full, completed from reference TRBV7-6 and TRBJ2-2, reads GAGVSQSPRYKVTKRGQDVALRCDPISGHVSLYWYRQALGQGPEFLTYFNYEAQQDKSGLPNDRFSAERPEGSISTLTIQRTEQRDSAMYRCASSPDLLSGELFFGEGSRLTVL.

This clonotype occurred many times. V usage is TRBV11-2 and J usage is TRBJ2-5; D remains unclear. Deletions cut 1 base from V and 3 bases from J, with 6 bases between. Germline loops: CDR1 SGHAT, CDR2 FQNNGV. The CDR3 covers 13 residues. The CDR3, as DNA: TGTGCCAGCAGCTTAGGCTTAGAAGAGACCCAGTACTTC. Its translation: CASSLGLEETQYF. Full variable domain (missing parts from reference TRBV11-2 and TRBJ2-5): EAGVAQSPRYKIIEKRQSVAFWCNPISGHATLYWYQQILGQGPKLLIQFQNNGVVDDSQLPKDRFSAERLKGVDSTLKIQPAKLEDSAVYLCASSLGLEETQYFGPGTRLLVL.

This rearrangement joins TRBV27 to TRBJ2-7; no definite D call. CDR1 is MNHEY and CDR2 is SMNVEV in the germline V gene (reference sequence). This CDR3 comprises 13 residues. V lost 4 bases, J lost 0 bases, and 7 bases lay in between. CDR3: CASSSIVSYEQYV. Here the CDR3 DNA reads TGTGCCAGCAGTTCCATCGTCTCCTACGAGCAGTACGTC.

This clonotype has more than one count but fewer than ten. The chain has TRBV7-2 and TRBJ2-1, with D unresolved. Germline assignment: CDR1 SGHTA and CDR2 FQGNSA. Trimming shortened V by 2 bases and J by 2 bases, and 10 bases separated the two germline ends. CDR3 size: 15 residues. The chain's CDR3 is CASSLQADPYNEQFF. Written as DNA, the CDR3 is TGTGCCAGCAGCTTACAGGCAGATCCCTACAATGAGCAGTTCTTC.

The chain links TRBV7-3 to TRBJ2-2, with D uncertain. The CDR3 has 15 amino acids. V lost 5 bases, J lost 4 bases, and 14 bases lay in between. Germline CDR1 reads SGHTA; CDR2 reads FQGTGA. CDR3 protein: CASSLDGPITGELFF. CDR3 sequence (DNA): TGTGCCAGCAGCCTAGACGGGCCGATCACCGGGGAGCTGTTTTTT.

Ten or more counts support this clonotype. This chain connects TRBV20-1 to TRBJ1-1; no clear D. Germline values: CDR1 DFQATT, CDR2 SNEGSKA (reference sequence). This CDR3 has 12 residues. The V gene lost 1 base and the J gene lost 7 bases, with 10 bases spanning the gap. The CDR3 reads CSARVAGVEAFF. The CDR3 nucleotides are TGCAGTGCTAGAGTCGCAGGCGTTGAAGCTTTCTTT.

The table lists this clonotype with many counts. The chain carries TRBV4-1 and TRBJ1-2, with D maybe TRBD1 (5 bases). The CDR3 has 15 residues. Germline CDR1 is MGHRA and CDR2 is YSYEKL. V was cut by 0 bases and J by 5 bases, with 13 bases left in between. This CDR3 reads CASSQEGQTLYGYTF. In nucleotides, the CDR3 is TGCGCCAGCAGCCAAGAAGGACAAACACTGTATGGCTACACCTTC.

In its sample, this clonotype was seen many times. The V gene is TRBV5-1, the J gene TRBJ2-3, with 15 bases matching TRBD2. The CDR3 sequence is 16 residues long. CDR1 and CDR2 (germline): SGHRS, YFSETQ. With V trimmed by 2 bases and J by 6 bases, 4 bases remained unmatched. The CDR3 coding sequence is TGCGCCAGCAGCTTCGGGACTAGCGGGGGGACTGATACGCAGTATTTT. This codes for CASSFGTSGGTDTQYF.

The J gene is TRBJ1-6, the V gene TRBV7-2, with D unclear. This CDR3 spans 16 amino acids. The V end lost 0 bases, the J end lost 0 bases, and 6 bases lay between the germline ends. Per germline, CDR1 SGHTA and CDR2 FQGNSA. CDR3 in amino acids: CASSLASSSYNSPLHF. DNA of the CDR3: TGTGCCAGCAGCTTAGCGTCCAGCTCCTATAATTCACCCCTCCACTTT. Full variable domain (remainder filled in from reference TRBV7-2 and TRBJ1-6): GAGVSQSPSNKVTEKGKDVELRCDPISGHTALYWYRQSLGQGLEFLIYFQGNSAPDKSGLPSDRFSAERTGGSVSTLTIQRTQQEDSAVYLCASSLASSSYNSPLHFGNGTRLTVT.

This clonotype was found many times. This sequence joins TRBV9 and TRBJ2-5; 10 nucleotides line up with TRBD1. V was clipped by 2 bases and J by 4 bases; unmatched bases: 5. The CDR3 has 15 residues. Germline V gives CDR1 SGDLS, CDR2 YYNGEE. In DNA, the CDR3 is TGTGCCAGCAGCGTCGGCGGACAGGGGGGAGAGACCCAGTACTTC. Translating gives CASSVGGQGGETQYF.

This clonotype was observed at least ten times. The chain carries TRBV9 and TRBJ2-2; D call uncertain. This CDR3 comprises 16 residues. CDR1 is SGDLS and CDR2 is YYNGEE in the germline V gene. V shed 4 bases and J shed 1 base, with 14 bases lying between them. The CDR3 DNA is TGTGCCAGCAGCACCAACCCGACAAAGAACACCGGGGAGCTGTTTTTT. It encodes CASSTNPTKNTGELFF.

This clonotype appeared many times. The rearrangement uses TRBV4-3 and TRBJ2-5; D is unresolved. With 6 bases removed from V and 2 bases from J, the gap between germline ends came to 10 bases. The CDR3 length is 13 residues. Germline CDR1 reads LGHNA; CDR2 reads YSLEER. CDR3 nucleotides: TGCGCCAGCAGTCTAACCGCTCAAGAGACCCAGTACTTC. This codes for CASSLTAQETQYF.

This clonotype was seen repeatedly, ten times or more. V is TRBV20-1 and J is TRBJ1-5; unclear D gene. Germline CDR1 reads DFQATT; CDR2 reads SNEGSKA (reference sequence). The ends were cut back, 6 bases at V and 5 bases at J, with 11 bases in the middle. The CDR3 is made up of 12 amino acids. The CDR3 region has the DNA TGCAGTGCGAGGCCCAATCATCAGCCCCAGCATTTT. It translates to CSARPNHQPQHF.

This clonotype was seen many times. The chain employs TRBV4-3 and TRBJ1-1; TRBD1 is a possible D gene (6 bases). In germline, CDR1 is LGHNA, CDR2 YSLEER. The CDR3 spans 12 residues. The V and J ends lost 4 bases and 4 bases respectively, with 7 bases between them. CDR3 region: CASSLRGTEAFF. Here the CDR3 DNA reads TGCGCCAGCAGCCTCAGGGGCACTGAAGCTTTCTTT.

The chain has TRBV19 and TRBJ2-7; no definite D call. Trimming shortened V by 3 bases and J by 2 bases, and 8 bases separated the two germline ends. This CDR3 is built from 13 residues. CDR1 and CDR2 (germline): LNHDA, SQIVND (reference sequence). CDR3 nucleotide sequence: TGTGCCAGTAGTATCAAGGACCCCTACGAGCAGTACTTC. Translation gives CASSIKDPYEQYF.

Many counts were recorded for this clonotype. The V gene is TRBV5-4, the J gene TRBJ2-5; D unclear. Germline values: CDR1 SGHNT, CDR2 YYREEE (reference sequence). The CDR3 length is 14 residues. V lost 4 bases and J 4 bases, leaving 14 bases between the germline ends. CDR3: CASSKEALGETQYF. DNA for the CDR3: TGTGCCAGCAGCAAAGAGGCTTTGGGAGAGACCCAGTACTTC. Full variable domain (outside the CDR3, taken from reference TRBV5-4 and TRBJ2-5): ETGVTQSPTHLIKTRGQQVTLRCSSQSGHNTVSWYQQALGQGPQFIFQYYREEENGRGNFPPRFSGLQFPNYSSELNVNALELDDSALYLCASSKEALGETQYFGPGTRLLVL.

This clonotype has a count of ten or more. The gene calls are TRBV7-2 and TRBJ1-3, with D possibly TRBD1 on 6 matching bases. The germline CDR1 and CDR2 sequences are SGHTA and FQGNSA. The CDR3 is 16 amino acids. The V and J ends lost 3 bases and 0 bases respectively, with 12 bases between them. In DNA form, the CDR3 reads TGTGCCAGCAGCTTCGGACAGAGCAACTCTGGAAACACCATATATTTT. The encoded protein is CASSFGQSNSGNTIYF.

The chain is built from TRBV11-2 and TRBJ2-1; a weak D match, TRBD1 (5 bases). CDR1 and CDR2 from the germline V gene are SGHAT and FQNNGV. The ends were cut back, 6 bases at V and 7 bases at J, with 10 bases in the middle. The CDR3 has 12 residues. Here the CDR3 reads CASRTDTNEQFF. The CDR3 coding sequence is TGTGCCAGCAGAACGGACACGAATGAGCAGTTCTTC.

This clonotype has a handful of counts. The chain employs TRBV5-1 and TRBJ2-2, with D maybe TRBD1 (6 bases). The V gene's germline CDR1 is SGHRS and CDR2 YFSETQ. V dropped 4 bases and J dropped 0 bases, with 13 bases sitting between them. The CDR3 consists of 16 residues. The CDR3 bases are TGCGCCAGCAGCCCAGCCCGGGACACGAACACCGGGGAGCTGTTTTTT. Translated, it gives CASSPARDTNTGELFF.

Remarks on this clonotype: A read error is possible here, since a much larger clone lies one base away. The chain recombines TRBV7-2 with TRBJ1-5; tentatively, D is TRBD1 (5 bases). Germline V gene sequence: CDR1 SGHTA, CDR2 FQGNSA. The CDR3 runs to 15 residues. V gave up 4 bases and J gave up 1 base, with 11 bases separating them. The CDR3 loop is CTSSYGRTSNQPQHF. In DNA form, the CDR3 reads TGTACCAGCAGCTATGGCAGGACAAGCAATCAGCCCCAGCATTTT. The full variable domain, completed using reference TRBV7-2 and TRBJ1-5, is GAGVSQSPSNKVTEKGKDVELRCDPISGHTALYWYRQSLGQGLEFLIYFQGNSAPDKSGLPSDRFSAERTGGSVSTLTIQRTQQEDSAVYLCTSSYGRTSNQPQHFGDGTRLSIL.

This clonotype was detected a few times. This chain connects TRBV5-5 to TRBJ1-1; D uncertain. Between the trimmed V and J ends, which lost 4 bases and 6 bases, there was a span of 13 bases. Germline CDR1 SGHKS, CDR2 YYEKEE (reference sequence). CDR3 length: 13 amino acids. CDR3 coding DNA: TGTGCCAGCAGCCGGGCCCTGCGCCCTGAAGCTTTCTTT. Its translation is CASSRALRPEAFF.

This clonotype was seen ten or more times. V usage is TRBV30 and J usage is TRBJ2-7; maybe TRBD1 (7 bases). V gave up 2 bases and J gave up 3 bases, with 11 bases separating them. Germline CDR1 GTSNPN, CDR2 SVGIG (reference sequence). The CDR3 contains 13 residues. CDR3 sequence (DNA): TGTGCCTGGAGTAGGCAGGGGGGCTACGAGCAGTACTTC. Translated: CAWSRQGGYEQYF.

To note about this clonotype: A much larger clone differs from this one at a single base, so this may be a read error. This chain connects TRBV9 to TRBJ2-3; tentatively, D is TRBD1 (5 bases). The germline V and J ends were trimmed by 2 bases and 10 bases, with 20 bases remaining between them. The CDR3 contains 15 residues. Germline lookup yields CDR1 SGDLS and CDR2 YYNGEE. The CDR3 sequence is CASSVTGYLPDAQYF. CDR3 bases: TGTGCCAGCAGCGTTACAGGATATCTCCCCGATGCGCAGTATTTT.